One sample yielded the 19 T cell receptor beta chains listed below, sequenced in a study of blood T cells in healthy people across ages. Next came a second PCR, run for about 7 to 12 cycles, which used a sample-barcoded 5' primer along with a J-beta primer mix. TCRdb reprocessed the 5' RACE reads via MiXCR and lists one record per CDR3 protein. The data hold hundreds of thousands of distinct CDR3 sequences, with approximately 25% observed a single time. The same sample was also studied in work on T cells of mothers and their children.

Sequencing was done on a sample of blood. Receptors originate from a boy aged 10-17 years in good health.

The chain links TRBV7-8 to TRBJ2-1, with TRBD2 matching over 7 bases. V trimming: 4 bases; J trimming: 9 bases; junction bases outside the gene matches: 12. This CDR3 region has 15 residues. Germline V gives CDR1 SGHVS, CDR2 FQNEAQ. CDR3 bases: TGTGCCAGCAGCTCCCTGGGGGGGAGTGGCGCTGAGCAGTTCTTC. It translates to CASSSLGGSGAEQFF. The whole variable domain, remainder taken from reference TRBV7-8 and TRBJ2-1, is GAGVSQSPRYKVAKRGQDVALRCDPISGHVSLFWYQQALGQGPEFLTYFQNEAQLDKSGLPSDRFFAERPEGSVSTLKIQRTQQEDSAVYLCASSSLGGSGAEQFFGPGTRLTVL.

This clonotype was counted a few times. The junction does not match germline at one end; this may be a read error. The chain carries TRBV29-1 and TRBJ2-7; possibly TRBD2 for D (6 bases). Looked up from germline, CDR1 is SQVTM and CDR2 is ANQGSEA. CDR3 length equals 12 residues. The CDR3 region is CGVGRAGGEQYF. The CDR3 nucleotides read TGCGGCGTTGGCAGAGCGGGTGGCGAGCAGTACTTC.

This clonotype was observed a few times. The chain's CDR3 is CSVVSQEYYEQYF. In DNA form, the CDR3 reads TGCAGCGTTGTGAGCCAGGAATACTACGAGCAGTACTTC. This chain connects TRBV29-1 to TRBJ2-7; no firm D call. Trimming cost V 4 bases and J 3 bases, with 13 bases left between them. CDR3 length: 13 amino acids. From germline, CDR1 is SQVTM and CDR2 ANQGSEA.

The CDR3 nucleotides are TGTGCCAGCAGGCTGACAGGAGAAGACACCATATATTTT. Residues: CASRLTGEDTIYF. The rearrangement links TRBV28 to TRBJ1-3; a weak D match, TRBD1 (6 bases). V lost 6 bases and J 8 bases, leaving 14 bases between the germline ends. The germline V gene has CDR1 MDHEN and CDR2 SYDVKM. The CDR3 sequence is 13 residues long.

This clonotype has just a few counts. This rearrangement joins TRBV2 to TRBJ2-2, with D perhaps TRBD2 (6 bases). CDR3 length equals 16 residues. Trimming cost V 5 bases and J 3 bases, with 16 bases left between them. The germline CDR1 and CDR2 sequences are SNHLY and FYNNEI. CDR3 sequence: CASSLTPGTDTGELFF. DNA for the CDR3: TGTGCCAGCAGTCTAACCCCCGGGACTGACACCGGGGAGCTGTTTTTT.

Here the CDR3 reads CASSVQGGVNTEAFF. The CDR3 DNA follows: TGTGCCAGCAGTGTACAGGGAGGGGTAAACACTGAAGCTTTCTTT. The V and J genes are TRBV25-1 and TRBJ1-1; D might be TRBD1 (6 bases). The germline CDR1 and CDR2 sequences are MGHDK and SYGVNS. V was shortened by 4 bases and J by 2 bases, with 14 bases between the two germline ends. This CDR3 spans 15 amino acids.

This sequence joins TRBV6-1 and TRBJ2-1; D gene unclear. The V end was cut by 5 bases, the J end by 1 base, with 9 bases between. Germline assignment: CDR1 MNHNS and CDR2 SASEGT. The CDR3 consists of 14 residues. This chain's CDR3 is CASSRAGSYNEQFF. The CDR3 bases are TGTGCCAGCAGTAGGGCCGGGTCCTACAATGAGCAGTTCTTC.

This clonotype was counted only a few times. This chain uses TRBV20-1 with TRBJ2-7, with TRBD2 as a possible D gene (5 bases). Germline V gene sequence: CDR1 DFQATT, CDR2 SNEGSKA (reference sequence). The CDR3 totals 15 residues. Trimming left V 0 bases short and J 0 bases short, with 12 bases between. The CDR3 is CSARDASGVSYEQYF. The CDR3 nucleotides read TGCAGTGCTAGAGATGCAAGCGGAGTCTCCTACGAGCAGTACTTC.

The chain carries TRBV18 and TRBJ2-7; no definite D call. The CDR3 length is 15 residues. In germline, CDR1 is KGHSH, CDR2 LQKENI. V lost 3 bases, J lost 6 bases, and 18 bases lay in between. The CDR3 sequence: CASSPASVEFREQYF. As DNA, the CDR3 is TGTGCCAGCTCACCGGCATCTGTGGAATTTCGCGAGCAGTACTTC.

The chain combines TRBV15 with TRBJ2-3, with D uncertain. CDR1 LNHNV and CDR2 YYDKDF come from the germline V gene (reference sequence). The V end lost 6 bases, the J end lost 0 bases, and 16 bases lay between the germline ends. There are 16 residues in the CDR3. CDR3 amino acids: CATRPLAESSTDTQYF. CDR3 nucleotides: TGTGCCACCAGGCCTTTAGCTGAATCTAGCACAGATACGCAGTATTTT. Combining the CDR3 with reference TRBV15 and TRBJ2-3 gives the whole variable domain DAMVIQNPRYQVTQFGKPVTLSCSQTLNHNVMYWYQQKSSQAPKLLFHYYDKDFNNEADTPDNFQSRRPNTSFCFLDIRSPGLGDTAMYLCATRPLAESSTDTQYFGPGTRLTVL.

This clonotype was seen more than once but under ten times. The chain has TRBV6-1 and TRBJ2-7; D may be TRBD2 (5 bases). Germline V gene sequence: CDR1 MNHNS, CDR2 SASEGT. The CDR3 covers 17 residues. The ends were cut back, 8 bases at V and 3 bases at J, with 26 bases in the middle. The CDR3 reads CASDGVISGPKGYEQYF. The CDR3 DNA sequence: TGTGCCAGCGACGGGGTTATTTCCGGGCCTAAAGGCTACGAGCAGTACTTC.

This clonotype was seen a handful of times. The chain employs TRBV5-1 and TRBJ2-1; 11 nucleotides line up with TRBD2. Losses at the gene ends were 7 bases for V and 8 bases for J; bases not matched to a gene: 11. The germline CDR1 and CDR2 sequences are SGHRS and YFSETQ. The CDR3 contains 15 residues. CDR3 nucleotides: TGCGCCAGCCTCACTAGCGGGAGTGCGGGGGATGAGCAGTTCTTC. Residues: CASLTSGSAGDEQFF.

The J gene is TRBJ2-5, the V gene TRBV4-2, with D perhaps TRBD1 or TRBD2 (5 bases each). CDR3 length equals 14 residues. Per germline, CDR1 LGHNA and CDR2 YNFKEQ. Trimming left V 4 bases short and J 5 bases short, with 14 bases between. The CDR3 sequence is CASSLRPGAETQYF. CDR3 DNA sequence: TGTGCCAGCAGCCTACGTCCCGGGGCGGAGACCCAGTACTTC.

As to this clonotype: Sequence at one end of the junction differs from germline and may be a read error. The V call is TRBV5-6, the J call TRBJ2-3, with 11 bases matching TRBD2. Germline-derived CDR1 and CDR2 are SGHDT and YYEEEE. This CDR3 has 15 residues. CDR3 nucleotides: TGCGCCAGCAGCAGGCGGACTAGCGGGTTGGATACGCAGTATTTT. Translated: CASSRRTSGLDTQYF.

The V call is TRBV28, the J call TRBJ2-5, with D perhaps being TRBD1 or TRBD2 (5 bases each). This CDR3 is built from 16 residues. Germline assignment: CDR1 MDHEN and CDR2 SYDVKM. The V end was cut by 6 bases, the J end by 5 bases, with 22 bases between. CDR3 in DNA: TGTGCCAGCAGAGGGGCCCGGGGCTACTCTTCGGAGACCCAGTACTTC. It yields the protein CASRGARGYSSETQYF.

This clonotype occurred a few times. V usage is TRBV4-3 and J usage is TRBJ2-5; a possible D gene is TRBD2 (5 bases). Judging by the DNA end, TRBJ2-1 fits better; the J call may be wrong. CDR3 length equals 15 residues. Per the germline V gene, CDR1 is LGHNA and CDR2 is YSLEER. CDR3 sequence: CASSQGESRNNEQFF. The CDR3 DNA reads as TGCGCCAGCAGCCAAGGGGAGTCCCGGAACAATGAGCAGTTCTTC.

This clonotype turned up a few times. The V call is TRBV2, the J call TRBJ2-5; D unclear. Germline values: CDR1 SNHLY, CDR2 FYNNEI. CDR3 length equals 12 residues. V lost 8 bases and J lost 1, with 8 bases in between. CDR3 amino acids: CASSAVQETQYF. In DNA, the CDR3 is TGTGCCAGCTCCGCTGTCCAAGAGACCCAGTACTTC.

The V gene is TRBV6-2 or TRBV6-3, the J gene TRBJ2-7; tentatively, D is TRBD2 (6 bases). The J call could be wrong; TRBJ2-1 is a better fit for the DNA end. This CDR3 spans 16 amino acids. Germline V gives CDR1 MNHEY, CDR2 SVGEGT. CDR3 sequence reads: CASSYGAGLHSNEQFF. The CDR3, as DNA: TGTGCCAGCAGTTACGGTGCGGGACTGCATTCCAATGAGCAGTTCTTC.

This chain uses TRBV5-1 with TRBJ2-5; the D gene is possibly TRBD1 (7 bases). Germline loops: CDR1 SGHRS, CDR2 YFSETQ. V lost 0 bases, J lost 1 base, and 13 bases lay in between. The CDR3 has 16 amino acids. The CDR3 is CASSLGGTAPQETQYF. The CDR3 DNA reads TGCGCCAGCAGCTTGGGCGGGACAGCCCCCCAAGAGACCCAGTACTTC. Variable domain in full (rest from reference TRBV5-1 and TRBJ2-5): KAGVTQTPRYLIKTRGQQVTLSCSPISGHRSVSWYQQTPGQGLQFLFEYFSETQRNKGNFPGRFSGRQFSNSRSEMNVSTLELGDSALYLCASSLGGTAPQETQYFGPGTRLLVL.